The rows below give T cell receptor beta chains drawn from one sample of a study of blood T cells in healthy people across ages. Via MiXCR, TCRdb re-called the 5' RACE reads, giving one row per CDR3 protein. The repertoire consists of fewer than 1,200,000 distinct CDR3 sequences, with less than 25% occurring once and the leading ten covering 0.65% to 0.75%. The same data also went into a second study, on T cells of mothers and their children.

The sequenced sample consisted of blood. The source of these receptors is a girl aged 2 to 9 in good health. CDR3s include the opening cysteine and the closing phenylalanine or tryptophan. A D gene is named only where the DNA matches it firmly. Not all rows give a size; the values are once, few, many and, for expanded clones, a class.

v_call,d_call,j_call,clone_size,cdr3_nt,cdr3_aa
TRBV29-1,-,TRBJ2-7,few,TGCAGCGTTGAATCCCCTGACAGGGAGGGATACGAGCAGTACTTC,CSVESPDREGYEQYF
TRBV28,-,TRBJ1-1,-,TGTGCCAGCAGTTACCTCCGGGGGGCTGAAGCTTTCTTT,CASSYLRGAEAFF
TRBV12-3/TRBV12-4,TRBD1,TRBJ1-4,few,TGTGCCAGCAGGCAGACAGGGATAAATGAAAAACTGTTTTTT,CASRQTGINEKLFF
TRBV5-1,-,TRBJ1-1,-,TGCGCCAGCAGCTCCGGGACGGACAACACTGAAGCTTTCTTT,CASSSGTDNTEAFF
TRBV10-3,-,TRBJ2-5,-,TGTGCCATCAGTGATGGAGACGTGGTAGAGACCCGGTACTTC,CAISDGDVVETRYF
TRBV4-3,TRBD2,TRBJ2-1,-,TGCGCCAGCAGCCAAGAAACGGGGGGGCTGTCGATCAATGAGCAGTTCTTC,CASSQETGGLSINEQFF
TRBV27,-,TRBJ1-1,-,TGTGCCAGCAGTTTTTTAGCAATGAACACTGAAGCTTTCTTT,CASSFLAMNTEAFF
TRBV9,TRBD2,TRBJ2-1,once,TGTGCCAGCAGCGGTAGGCGGGGGGGTTTTAGTGGCAATGAGCAGTTCTTC,CASSGRRGGFSGNEQFF
TRBV29-1,-,TRBJ2-1,-,TGCAGCCCGCCCCTGCCCTACAATGAGCAATTCTTC,CSPPLPYNEQFF
TRBV6-2/TRBV6-3,-,TRBJ1-5,few,TGTGCCAGCAGTGCGGGAAGGAATCAGCCCCAGCATTTT,CASSAGRNQPQHF
TRBV27,-,TRBJ2-7,-,TGTGCCAGCGGCCTTAGCGGCGCCTACGAGCAGTACTTC,CASGLSGAYEQYF
TRBV29-1,-,TRBJ1-2,few,TGCAGCGTTGTGTGGGACAACTATGGCTACACCTTC,CSVVWDNYGYTF
TRBV7-3,-,TRBJ2-7,few,TGTGCCAGCAGCCACGCCTCGGGGTACGAGCAGTACTTC,CASSHASGYEQYF
TRBV12-3/TRBV12-4,-,TRBJ2-7,many,TGTGCCAGCAGTCAGACCTCCTACGAGCAGTACTTC,CASSQTSYEQYF
TRBV6-1,-,TRBJ1-4,-,TGTGCCAGCAGTGAAGCTATCCGGGCCCTAGCAACTAATGAAAAACTGTTTTTT,CASSEAIRALATNEKLFF
TRBV7-9,-,TRBJ2-7,-,TGTGCCAGCAGCCCCAGCCTCTGGGGCGAGCAGTACTTC,CASSPSLWGEQYF
TRBV20-1,-,TRBJ2-7,-,TGCAGTGCTAGATCAGACGGATACTACGAGCAGTACTTC,CSARSDGYYEQYF
TRBV4-3,-,TRBJ2-1,-,TGCGCCAGCAGCCAAGATTTCTCTCTTGAGCAGTTCTTC,CASSQDFSLEQFF
TRBV6-2/TRBV6-3,-,TRBJ2-7,-,TGTGCCAGCGAGACTAGCTCCTACGAGCAGTACTTC,CASETSSYEQYF
TRBV18,-,TRBJ2-3,-,TGTGCCAGCTCACCAGGCATGAGAGGGCAGTATTTT,CASSPGMRGQYF
TRBV27,-,TRBJ2-2,-,TGTGCCAGCAAGACGGGACTAGGGGGCTGGGAGCTGTTTTTT,CASKTGLGGWELFF
TRBV29-1,TRBD2,TRBJ2-5,few,TGCAGCGTTGATTTAGCGGGGGTGGAACAAGAGACCCAGTACTTC,CSVDLAGVEQETQYF
TRBV3-1,TRBD2,TRBJ2-2,-,TGTGCCAGCAGCCGGGGACTAGCGGGAGGGTCTGGCACCGGGGAGCTGTTTTTT,CASSRGLAGGSGTGELFF
TRBV19,-,TRBJ1-1,few,TGTGCCAGTAGTATAGTTACCACTGAAGCTTTCTTT,CASSIVTTEAFF
TRBV7-2,-,TRBJ2-6,few,TGTGCCAGCAGCTGGTCCTCAACGCCTGGGGCCAACGTCCTGACTTTC,CASSWSSTPGANVLTF
TRBV29-1,-,TRBJ2-3,-,TGCAGCGTTGACGCGACCCTGGAGGGTGCAGATACGCAGTATTTT,CSVDATLEGADTQYF
TRBV11-2,TRBD1,TRBJ1-1,-,TGTGCCAGCAGCCGAGACAGGGCCATGCGAGCTTTCTTT,CASSRDRAMRAFF
TRBV6-1,-,TRBJ2-2,-,TGTGCCAGCACCTCTGGACAGCGACCTGCGAACACCGGGGAGCTGTTTTTT,CASTSGQRPANTGELFF
TRBV20-1,-,TRBJ1-3,few,TGCAGTGCAGGGATAGGAAAGGCCTCTGGAAACACCATATATTTT,CSAGIGKASGNTIYF
TRBV4-3,-,TRBJ1-2,few,TGCGCCAGCAGCCAAGAAAGGGTCGAAGGTGCCCGTTCCTTC,CASSQERVEGARSF
TRBV6-5,-,TRBJ2-7,-,TGTGCCAGCAGTTACTCGATTTACTACGAGCAGTACTTC,CASSYSIYYEQYF
TRBV21-1,-,TRBJ2-3,-,TGTGCCAGCAGCAATGACGGTGATAAAGCAGATACGCAGTATTTT,CASSNDGDKADTQYF
TRBV6-2/TRBV6-3,TRBD2,TRBJ2-3,-,TGTGCCAGCAGTTACGCGACGTTACTAGCGGGACGCACAGATACGCAGTATTTT,CASSYATLLAGRTDTQYF
TRBV25-1,-,TRBJ2-5,-,TGTGCCAGCAGGCAACCATTCGGGGAGACCAAGTACTTC,CASRQPFGETKYF
TRBV29-1,-,TRBJ2-5,-,TGCAGCGTTGTCTCTCAGTACCAAGAGACCCAGTACTTC,CSVVSQYQETQYF
TRBV9,TRBD2,TRBJ2-1,few,TGTGCCAGCAGCGTACCTAGCGGAGCGGACTACAATGAGCAGTTCTTC,CASSVPSGADYNEQFF
TRBV29-1,-,TRBJ2-5,many,TGCAGCGTTGGGGTCCAGACGTTCGAAGAGACCCAGTACTTC,CSVGVQTFEETQYF
TRBV6-1,TRBD1,TRBJ2-7,few,TGTGCCAGCAAGTTACAGGGGCTAAGTGACGAGCAGTACTTC,CASKLQGLSDEQYF
TRBV7-6,TRBD1,TRBJ2-5,-,TGTGCCAGCAGCTTCAACAGGGGGCCAGAGACCCAGTACTTC,CASSFNRGPETQYF
TRBV11-3,-,TRBJ2-3,few,TGTGCCAGCAGCCCAGTAGGGATCACAGATACGCAGTATTTT,CASSPVGITDTQYF
TRBV7-8,-,TRBJ2-7,-,TGTGCCAGCAGCTTCGGCTGGGGGGCCCAGGGGGAGCAGTACTTC,CASSFGWGAQGEQYF
TRBV10-3,TRBD1,TRBJ2-3,-,TGTGCCAGCGGCGGACAGGGGAGAACAGATACGCAGTATTTT,CASGGQGRTDTQYF
TRBV2,-,TRBJ2-3,-,TGTGCCAGCGTCGGGTATGGGACAGATACGCAGTATTTT,CASVGYGTDTQYF
TRBV20-1,-,TRBJ1-1,-,TGCAGTGCTAGTCGACAGGCCGACCTGAACACTGAAGCTTTCTTT,CSASRQADLNTEAFF
TRBV7-9,TRBD1,TRBJ2-2,few,TGTGCCAGCAGCTTAGATGCGTATGGGACAGACACCGGGGAGCTGTTTTTT,CASSLDAYGTDTGELFF
TRBV11-2,-,TRBJ2-1,many,TGTGCCAGCAGCTTGACAGGTCGCAATGAGCAGTTCTTC,CASSLTGRNEQFF
TRBV4-2,TRBD1,TRBJ2-1,-,TGTGCCAGCAGCCCACCGGGACAGCATGAGCAGTTCTTC,CASSPPGQHEQFF
TRBV7-9,TRBD2,TRBJ2-7,-,TGTGCCACCAGCGGGAGAAGCTCCTACGAGCAGTACTTC,CATSGRSSYEQYF
TRBV20-1,-,TRBJ2-5,-,TGCAGTGTCCAGGCCCGGGGCCTCCAAGAGACCCAGTACTTC,CSVQARGLQETQYF
TRBV12-3/TRBV12-4,-,TRBJ2-2,few,TGTGCCACCTGGACCTTTGAGGCGGACACCGGGGAGCTGTTTTTT,CATWTFEADTGELFF
TRBV20-1,-,TRBJ2-3,few,TGCAGTGCTAGAGGCCTGGGATCAGCTGATACGCAGTATTTT,CSARGLGSADTQYF
TRBV29-1,TRBD2,TRBJ2-5,-,TGCAGCGTCGAAGCGGGATCTTCAGAGACCCAGTACTTC,CSVEAGSSETQYF
TRBV9,TRBD1,TRBJ2-7,few,TGTGCCAGCAGCGTAGCGACTCGGACAGGCGACGAGCAGTACTTC,CASSVATRTGDEQYF
TRBV4-2,-,TRBJ2-6,-,TGTGCCAGCAGCCAATACCCCGGGGCTGGGGCCAACGTCCTGACTTTC,CASSQYPGAGANVLTF
TRBV12-5,TRBD1,TRBJ1-6,-,TGTGCTAGTTCTACGGGACAGCATAATTCACCCCTCCACTTT,CASSTGQHNSPLHF
TRBV10-3,-,TRBJ2-7,-,TGTGCCATCAGTGAATGGGGACCCCCCTACGAGCAGTACTTC,CAISEWGPPYEQYF